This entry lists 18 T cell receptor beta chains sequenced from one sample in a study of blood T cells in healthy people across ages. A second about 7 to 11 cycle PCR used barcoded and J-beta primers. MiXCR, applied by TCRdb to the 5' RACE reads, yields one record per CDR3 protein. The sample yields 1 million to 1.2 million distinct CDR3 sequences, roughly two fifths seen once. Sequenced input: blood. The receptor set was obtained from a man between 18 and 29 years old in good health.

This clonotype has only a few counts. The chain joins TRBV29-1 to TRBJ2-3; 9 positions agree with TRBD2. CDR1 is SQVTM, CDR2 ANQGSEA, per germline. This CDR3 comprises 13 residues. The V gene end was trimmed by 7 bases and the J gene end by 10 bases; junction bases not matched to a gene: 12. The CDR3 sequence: CSGRRGGQIAQYF. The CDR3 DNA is TGCAGCGGCCGGCGGGGGGGCCAAATCGCGCAGTATTTT.

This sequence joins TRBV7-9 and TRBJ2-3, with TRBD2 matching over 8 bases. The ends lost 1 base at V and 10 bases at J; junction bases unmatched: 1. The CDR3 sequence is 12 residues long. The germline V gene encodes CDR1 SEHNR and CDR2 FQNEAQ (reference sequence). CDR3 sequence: CASSLDSGAQYF. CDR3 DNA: TGTGCCAGCAGCTTAGATAGCGGGGCGCAGTATTTT.

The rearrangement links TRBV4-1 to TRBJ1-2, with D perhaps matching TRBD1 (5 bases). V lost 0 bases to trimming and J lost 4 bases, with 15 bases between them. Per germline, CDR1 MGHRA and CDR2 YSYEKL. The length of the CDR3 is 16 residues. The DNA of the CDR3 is TGCGCCAGCAGCCAAGATCCGTGGCAGGGTCTCTATGGCTACACCTTC. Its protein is CASSQDPWQGLYGYTF.

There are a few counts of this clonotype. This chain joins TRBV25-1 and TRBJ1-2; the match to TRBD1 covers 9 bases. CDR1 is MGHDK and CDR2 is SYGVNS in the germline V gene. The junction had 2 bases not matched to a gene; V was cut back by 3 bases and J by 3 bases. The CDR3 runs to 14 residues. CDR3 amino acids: CASSDTGGDYGYTF. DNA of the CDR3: TGTGCCAGCAGTGACACAGGGGGCGACTATGGCTACACCTTC.

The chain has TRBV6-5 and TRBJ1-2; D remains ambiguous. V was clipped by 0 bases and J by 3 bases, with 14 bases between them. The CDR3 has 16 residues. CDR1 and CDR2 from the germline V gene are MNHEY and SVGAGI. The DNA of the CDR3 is TGTGCCAGCAGTTACTCGATGAAAGGCAGCGACTATGGCTACACCTTC. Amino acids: CASSYSMKGSDYGYTF.

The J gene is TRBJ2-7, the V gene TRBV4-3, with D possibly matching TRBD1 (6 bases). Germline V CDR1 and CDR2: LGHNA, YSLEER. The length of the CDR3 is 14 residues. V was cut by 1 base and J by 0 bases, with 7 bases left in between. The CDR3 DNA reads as TGCGCCAGCAGCCAAGGGACAGTCTCCTACGAGCAGTACTTC. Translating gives CASSQGTVSYEQYF.

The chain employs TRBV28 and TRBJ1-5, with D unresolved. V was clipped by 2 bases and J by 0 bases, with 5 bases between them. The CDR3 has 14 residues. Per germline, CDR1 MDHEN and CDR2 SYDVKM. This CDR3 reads CASSLMDSNQPQHF. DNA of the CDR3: TGTGCCAGCAGTTTAATGGATAGCAATCAGCCCCAGCATTTT.

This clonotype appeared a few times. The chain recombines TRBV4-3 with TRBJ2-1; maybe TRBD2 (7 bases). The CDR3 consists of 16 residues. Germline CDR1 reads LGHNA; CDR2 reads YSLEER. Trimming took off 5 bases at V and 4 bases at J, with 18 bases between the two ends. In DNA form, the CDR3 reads TGCGCCAGCAGCGAAACTCGGGGGGCCACTTACAATGAGCAGTTCTTC. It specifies CASSETRGATYNEQFF.

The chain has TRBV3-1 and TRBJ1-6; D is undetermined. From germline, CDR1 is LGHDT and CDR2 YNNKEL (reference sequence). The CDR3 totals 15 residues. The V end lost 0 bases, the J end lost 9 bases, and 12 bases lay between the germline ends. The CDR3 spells CASSQDLDGGSPLHF. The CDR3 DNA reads TGTGCCAGCAGCCAAGATCTTGACGGAGGTTCACCCCTCCACTTT.

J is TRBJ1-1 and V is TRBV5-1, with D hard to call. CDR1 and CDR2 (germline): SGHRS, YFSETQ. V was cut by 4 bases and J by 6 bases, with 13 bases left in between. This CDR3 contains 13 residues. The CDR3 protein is CASSVREGPEAFF. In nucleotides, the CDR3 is TGCGCCAGCAGCGTAAGGGAAGGCCCTGAAGCTTTCTTT.

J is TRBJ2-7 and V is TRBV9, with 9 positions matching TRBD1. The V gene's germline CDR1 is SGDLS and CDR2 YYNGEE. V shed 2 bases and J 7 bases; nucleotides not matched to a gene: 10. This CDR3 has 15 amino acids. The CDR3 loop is CASSVGTGLSNEQYF. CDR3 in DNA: TGTGCCAGCAGCGTTGGGACAGGGCTGAGCAATGAGCAGTACTTC.

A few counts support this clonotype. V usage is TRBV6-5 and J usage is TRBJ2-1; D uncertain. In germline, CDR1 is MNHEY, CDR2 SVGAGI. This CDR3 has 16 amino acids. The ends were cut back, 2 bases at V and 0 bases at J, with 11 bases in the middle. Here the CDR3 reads CASSYLVRSSYNEQFF. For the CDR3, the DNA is TGTGCCAGCAGTTACCTGGTCAGGAGCTCCTACAATGAGCAGTTCTTC.

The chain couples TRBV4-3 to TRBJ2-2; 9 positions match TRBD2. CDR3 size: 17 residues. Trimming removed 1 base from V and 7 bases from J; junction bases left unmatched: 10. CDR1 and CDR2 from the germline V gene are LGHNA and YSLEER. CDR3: CASSQGGSGGGDGELFF. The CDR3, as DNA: TGCGCCAGCAGCCAAGGCGGTAGCGGGGGCGGGGACGGGGAGCTGTTTTTT.

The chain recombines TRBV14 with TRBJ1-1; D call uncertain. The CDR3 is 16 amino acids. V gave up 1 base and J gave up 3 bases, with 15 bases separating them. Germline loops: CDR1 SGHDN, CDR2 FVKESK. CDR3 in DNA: TGTGCCAGCAGCCAAGTTAGGTTGGGCAGAGACACTGAAGCTTTCTTT. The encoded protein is CASSQVRLGRDTEAFF.

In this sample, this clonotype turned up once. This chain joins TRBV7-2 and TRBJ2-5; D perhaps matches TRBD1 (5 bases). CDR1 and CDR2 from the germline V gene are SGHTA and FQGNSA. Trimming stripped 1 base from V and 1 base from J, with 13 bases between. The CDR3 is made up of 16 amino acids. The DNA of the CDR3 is TGTGCCAGCAGCTTAGATCTGGGGCCAGTCCAAGAGACCCAGTACTTC. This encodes CASSLDLGPVQETQYF.

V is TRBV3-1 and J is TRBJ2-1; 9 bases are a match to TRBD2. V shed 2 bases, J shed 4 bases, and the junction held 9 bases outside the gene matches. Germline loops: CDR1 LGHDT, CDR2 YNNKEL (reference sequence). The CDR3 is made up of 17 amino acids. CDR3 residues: CASSQLPGLAEYNEQFF. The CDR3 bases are TGTGCCAGCAGCCAACTCCCGGGACTAGCAGAATACAATGAGCAGTTCTTC.

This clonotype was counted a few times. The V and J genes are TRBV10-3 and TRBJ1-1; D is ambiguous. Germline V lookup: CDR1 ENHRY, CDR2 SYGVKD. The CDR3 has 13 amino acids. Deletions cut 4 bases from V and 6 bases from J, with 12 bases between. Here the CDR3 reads CAISGPSGAEAFF. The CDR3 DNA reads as TGTGCCATCAGTGGGCCCTCTGGGGCTGAAGCTTTCTTT.

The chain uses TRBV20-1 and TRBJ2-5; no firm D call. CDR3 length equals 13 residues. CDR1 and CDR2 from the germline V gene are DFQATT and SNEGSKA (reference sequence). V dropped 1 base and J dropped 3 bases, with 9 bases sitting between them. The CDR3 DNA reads TGCAGTGCTAGAGTTCCGGTAGAAGAGACCCAGTACTTC. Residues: CSARVPVEETQYF.